The 10 T cell receptor beta chains listed next were all sequenced from one sample in a study of T cells in Graves' hyperthyroidism and ophthalmopathy. RNA transcripts yielded amplified TCR beta CDR3 regions. TCR CDR3 underwent first-round RT-PCR with the HTBI primer set. TCRdb re-called the multiplex PCR reads with MiXCR, one entry per CDR3 protein. The top ten hold about a third of the sample, which has about 680,000 distinct CDR3 sequences, 35% seen once. The sequenced sample consisted of blood. The receptors here all came from a woman aged 40 to 49 with Graves' hyperthyroidism.

The rearrangement joins TRBV5-1 to TRBJ2-2, with D perhaps matching TRBD1 or TRBD2 (5 bases each). V was trimmed by 4 bases and J by 4 bases, leaving 20 bases between them. CDR1 and CDR2 (germline): SGHRS, YFSETQ. This CDR3 region has 17 residues. This CDR3 is CASSPNGGTGRTGELFF. The CDR3 nucleotides read TGCGCCAGCAGCCCCAATGGTGGGACCGGACGCACCGGGGAGCTGTTTTTT.

The chain uses TRBV29-1 and TRBJ2-7; 9 bases align to TRBD1. Looked up from germline, CDR1 is SQVTM and CDR2 is ANQGSEA. V lost 0 bases to trimming and J lost 4 bases; unmatched junction nucleotides: 7. There are 15 residues in the CDR3. For the CDR3, the DNA is TGCAGCGTTGAAGATCCGGGACAGGGCCAATACGAGCAGTACTTC. Its translation: CSVEDPGQGQYEQYF.

Only a few counts were recorded for this clonotype. CDR3: CSARKGQSRTEAFF. The CDR3 bases are TGCAGTGCTAGAAAGGGGCAGAGCAGGACTGAAGCTTTCTTT. The chain joins TRBV20-1 to TRBJ1-1, with TRBD1 as a possible D gene (5 bases). V was pared by 2 bases and J by 5 bases, with 15 bases between. This CDR3 region has 14 residues. The germline CDR1 and CDR2 sequences are DFQATT and SNEGSKA (reference sequence).

This clonotype showed up many times. The J gene is TRBJ1-5, the V gene TRBV20-1, with 7 bases matching TRBD1. CDR1 and CDR2 from the germline V gene are DFQATT and SNEGSKA (reference sequence). The length of the CDR3 is 14 residues. V was clipped by 0 bases and J by 11 bases; unmatched bases: 10. CDR3 protein: CSARDGTGDGTQHF. CDR3 bases: TGCAGTGCTAGAGATGGTACAGGGGATGGGACCCAGCATTTT.

This clonotype was seen many times. CDR3 DNA sequence: TGTGCCAGCAGCGTATCTGGGGGCGGAGAGACCCAGTACTTC. Protein product: CASSVSGGGETQYF. The J gene is TRBJ2-5, the V gene TRBV9; D may be TRBD1 (6 bases). Looked up from germline, CDR1 is SGDLS and CDR2 is YYNGEE. Trimming stripped 1 base from V and 4 bases from J, with 11 bases between. This CDR3 contains 14 residues.

The chain couples TRBV11-2 to TRBJ2-3, with 11 bases matching TRBD1. CDR1 and CDR2 (germline): SGHAT, FQNNGV. The CDR3 sequence is 15 residues long. Losses at the gene ends were 5 bases for V and 5 bases for J; bases not matched to a gene: 6. CDR3 amino acids: CASSGGTGGEDTQYF. The DNA of the CDR3 is TGTGCCAGCAGCGGAGGGACAGGGGGTGAAGATACGCAGTATTTT.

This clonotype was picked up one time. V gene TRBV18 combines with J gene TRBJ1-2, with D possibly matching TRBD1 (5 bases). The CDR3 contains 12 residues. The V gene lost 3 bases and the J gene lost 6 bases, with 8 bases spanning the gap. CDR1 is KGHSH and CDR2 is LQKENI in the germline V gene. CDR3 DNA: TGTGCCAGCTCACCGGACATAGATGGCTACACCTTC. It is translated as CASSPDIDGYTF.

The V call is TRBV20-1, the J call TRBJ1-4, with 8 bases lining up with TRBD1. Looked up from germline, CDR1 is DFQATT and CDR2 is SNEGSKA (reference sequence). This CDR3 is built from 12 residues. Unmatched junction bases numbered 5, after V lost 7 bases and J lost 7 bases. The CDR3 sequence: CSGSTGAEKLFF. In DNA form, the CDR3 reads TGCAGTGGTTCGACAGGGGCTGAAAAACTGTTTTTT.

CDR3 in DNA: TGCAGTGCTAGAGATCGGTCGACAAACACCATATATTTT. Translating gives CSARDRSTNTIYF. The chain employs TRBV20-1 and TRBJ1-3, with no clear D. Trimming shortened V by 0 bases and J by 6 bases, and 9 bases separated the two germline ends. This CDR3 spans 13 amino acids. Germline V gene data show CDR1 as DFQATT and CDR2 as SNEGSKA (reference sequence).

Concerning this clonotype itself: Because it lacks the conserved phenylalanine or tryptophan at the end, this CDR3 is likely a read error. The chain couples TRBV20-1 to TRBJ1-5; D not resolved. The germline V gene encodes CDR1 DFQATT and CDR2 SNEGSKA (reference sequence). V was cut by 3 bases and J by 1 base, with 10 bases left in between. The CDR3 extends over 14 amino acids. CDR3 coding DNA: TGCAGTGCTAGCAGAGGGATAAGCAATCAGCCCCAGCATCTT. Residues: CSASRGISNQPQHL.